What follows are 5 T cell receptor beta chains derived from one specimen sequenced in a study of blood T cell repertoires in COVID-19. Method: immunoSEQ multiplex PCR; TCRdb's copy keeps in-frame clones and lacks some. The table includes roughly 400,000 clones, over 75% detected once. Material: PBMCs or T cells enriched from blood (not recorded which). The receptor set was obtained from a woman younger than 30 who had been exposed to COVID-19.

The rearrangement uses TRBV28 and TRBJ2-7; 12 nucleotides align to TRBD1. Germline CDR1 and CDR2: MDHEN and SYDVKM. The V gene end was trimmed by 4 bases and the J gene end by 2 bases; junction bases not matched to a gene: 6. CDR3 length equals 16 residues. The CDR3 is CASSYGGTGGTYEQYF. DNA for the CDR3: TGTGCCAGCAGTTACGGGGGGACAGGGGGCACCTACGAGCAGTACTTC.

This chain joins TRBV19 and TRBJ1-2; 11 bases map to TRBD1. CDR3 length equals 15 residues. V was pared by 7 bases and J by 4 bases, with 8 bases of the junction left unmatched. Per germline, CDR1 LNHDA and CDR2 SQIVND (reference sequence). The CDR3 nucleotides are TGTGCCAGTATTGGAACCGGGACAGGGGGCTATGGCTACACCTTC. As protein: CASIGTGTGGYGYTF.

The DNA of the CDR3 is TGTGCCAGCAGCCCTCGGCGGGTAAACTATGGCTACACCTTC. This gives the protein CASSPRRVNYGYTF. The chain is built from TRBV3-1 (or the pseudogene TRBV3-2) and TRBJ1-2; D is unclear. Trimming shortened V by 4 bases and J by 2 bases, and 11 bases separated the two germline ends. Germline V gene data show CDR1 as LGHDT and CDR2 as YNNKEL (reference sequence). The CDR3 spans 14 residues.

This sequence joins TRBV4-3 and TRBJ1-2; weak D call: TRBD1 (6 bases). The CDR3 totals 15 residues. CDR1 is LGHNA, CDR2 YSLEER, per germline. Trimming took off 0 bases at V and 2 bases at J, with 10 bases between the two ends. The CDR3 nucleotides are TGCGCCAGCAGCCAAGACTCAGGGGCCAACTATGGCTACACCTTC. Its protein is CASSQDSGANYGYTF.

The CDR3 bases are TGTGCCAGCATTTACAGGGGTATCTCCTACGAGCAGTACTTC. It yields the protein CASIYRGISYEQYF. V is TRBV2 and J is TRBJ2-7; TRBD1 aligns across 7 bases. J gave up 0 bases and V 7 bases, and 6 bases lay outside the gene matches. Per the germline V gene, CDR1 is SNHLY and CDR2 is FYNNEI. CDR3 length: 14 amino acids.